This T cell receptor (beta chain) was identified in a study of shared clonotypes between healthy human individuals. A single count supports this clone. Germline-derived CDR1 and CDR2 are SGHNT and YYREEE (reference sequence). The CDR3 runs to 14 residues. Trimming cost V 1 base and J 8 bases, with 12 bases left between them. Healthy adults negative for HIV, lacking recent acute infections or vaccinations, served as donors. Here immunoSEQ multiplex PCR was the method, and the copy in TCRdb shows in-frame clones only, minus some. The table shows some 2.4 million clones, with under 95% occurring only once.

This receptor was obtained from a man between 18 and 35 years old in good health. Some clones in this sample may be carry-over from other donors' samples. The sequenced sample was naive CD4+ T cells from PBMCs. Subset defined: CD45RA+ positively selected. V and J are TRBV5-4 and TRBJ1-4, with a possible D match to TRBD1 (5 bases). CDR3 DNA sequence: TGTGCCAGCAGCTTGTCGGGGGGGAGAGAAAAACTGTTTTTT. Its protein product is CASSLSGGREKLFF.